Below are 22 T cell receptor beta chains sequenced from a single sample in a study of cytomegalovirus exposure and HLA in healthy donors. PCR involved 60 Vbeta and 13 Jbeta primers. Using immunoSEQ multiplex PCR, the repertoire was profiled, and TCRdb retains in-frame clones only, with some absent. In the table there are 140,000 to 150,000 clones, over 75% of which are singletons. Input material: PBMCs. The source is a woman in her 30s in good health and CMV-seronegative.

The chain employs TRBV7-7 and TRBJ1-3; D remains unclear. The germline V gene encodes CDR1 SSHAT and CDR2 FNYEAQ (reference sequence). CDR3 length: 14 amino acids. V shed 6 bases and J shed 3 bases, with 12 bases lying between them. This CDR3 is CASSCHWFGNTIYF. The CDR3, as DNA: TGTGCCAGCAGTTGCCACTGGTTTGGAAACACCATATATTTT. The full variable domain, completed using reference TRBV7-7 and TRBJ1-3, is GAGVSQSPRYKVTKRGQDVTLRCDPISSHATLYWYQQALGQGPEFLTYFNYEAQPDKSGLPSDRFSAERPEGSISTLTIQRTEQRDSAMYRCASSCHWFGNTIYFGEGSWLTVV.

The CDR3 region has the DNA TGTGCCAGCAGCTCCATGTCCGGCAGAGGTGAAGCTTTCTTT. Translation gives CASSSMSGRGEAFF. This chain joins TRBV7-9 and TRBJ1-1; D unclear. Trimming shortened V by 4 bases and J by 7 bases, and 16 bases separated the two germline ends. CDR1 and CDR2 from the germline V gene are SEHNR and FQNEAQ (reference sequence). CDR3 length: 14 residues. The whole variable domain, filled in from reference TRBV7-9 and TRBJ1-1, reads DTGVSQNPRHKITKRGQNVTFRCDPISEHNRLYWYRQTLGQGPEFLTYFQNEAQLEKSRLLSDRFSAERPKGSFSTLEIQRTEQGDSAMYLCASSSMSGRGEAFFGQGTRLTVV.

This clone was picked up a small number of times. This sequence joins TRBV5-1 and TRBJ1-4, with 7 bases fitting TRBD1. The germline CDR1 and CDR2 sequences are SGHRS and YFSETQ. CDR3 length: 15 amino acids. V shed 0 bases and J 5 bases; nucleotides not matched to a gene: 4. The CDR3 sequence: CASSLEGAVNEKLFF. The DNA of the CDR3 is TGCGCCAGCAGCTTGGAGGGGGCGGTGAATGAAAAACTGTTTTTT.

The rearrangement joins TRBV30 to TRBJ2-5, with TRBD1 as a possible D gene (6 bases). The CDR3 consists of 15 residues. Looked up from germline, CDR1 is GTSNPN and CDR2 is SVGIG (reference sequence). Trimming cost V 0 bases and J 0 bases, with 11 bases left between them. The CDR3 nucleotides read TGTGCCTGGAGTGTTTTCCGGACAGACCAAGAGACCCAGTACTTC. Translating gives CAWSVFRTDQETQYF. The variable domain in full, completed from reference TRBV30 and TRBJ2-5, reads SQTIHQWPATLVQPVGSPLSLECTVEGTSNPNLYWYRQAAGRGLQLLFYSVGIGQISSEVPQNLSASRPQDRQFILSSKKLLLSDSGFYLCAWSVFRTDQETQYFGPGTRLLVL.

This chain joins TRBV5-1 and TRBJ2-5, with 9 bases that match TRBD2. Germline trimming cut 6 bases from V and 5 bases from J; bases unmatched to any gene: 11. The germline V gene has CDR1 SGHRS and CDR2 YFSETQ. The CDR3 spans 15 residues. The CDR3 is CASTGVAGAPETQYF. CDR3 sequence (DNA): TGCGCCAGCACGGGGGTAGCGGGGGCCCCGGAGACCCAGTACTTC.

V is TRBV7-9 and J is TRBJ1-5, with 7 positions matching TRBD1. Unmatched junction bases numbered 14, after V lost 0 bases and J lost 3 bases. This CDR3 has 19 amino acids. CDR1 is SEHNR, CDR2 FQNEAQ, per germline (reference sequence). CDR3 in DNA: TGTGCCAGCAGCTTAGCGAACACCCGACAGGGAGGAATCAATCAGCCCCAGCATTTT. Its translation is CASSLANTRQGGINQPQHF.

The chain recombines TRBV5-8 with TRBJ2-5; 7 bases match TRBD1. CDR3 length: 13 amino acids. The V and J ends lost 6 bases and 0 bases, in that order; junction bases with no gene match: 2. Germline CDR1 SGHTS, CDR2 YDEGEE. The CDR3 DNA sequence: TGTGCCAGCAACAGGGGCTACCAAGAGACCCAGTACTTC. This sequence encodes CASNRGYQETQYF.

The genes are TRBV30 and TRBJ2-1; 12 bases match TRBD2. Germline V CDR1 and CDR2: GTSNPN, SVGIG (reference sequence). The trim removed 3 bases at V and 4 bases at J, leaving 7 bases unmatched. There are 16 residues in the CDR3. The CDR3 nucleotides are TGTGCCTGGAGGATACTAGCGGGAGGAGGTTACAATGAGCAGTTCTTC. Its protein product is CAWRILAGGGYNEQFF.

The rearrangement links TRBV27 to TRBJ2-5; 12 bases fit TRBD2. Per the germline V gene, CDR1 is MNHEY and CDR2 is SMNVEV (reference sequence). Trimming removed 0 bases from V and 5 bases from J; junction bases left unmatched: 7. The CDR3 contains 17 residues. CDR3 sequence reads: CASSLSRLAGGWETQYF. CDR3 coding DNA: TGTGCCAGCAGTTTATCGAGGCTAGCGGGAGGGTGGGAGACCCAGTACTTC.

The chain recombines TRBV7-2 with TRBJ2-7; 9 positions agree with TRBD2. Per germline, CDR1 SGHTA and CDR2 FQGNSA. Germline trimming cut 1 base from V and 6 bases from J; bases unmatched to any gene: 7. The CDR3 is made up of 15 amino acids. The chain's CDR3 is CASSLGLAGAGEQYF. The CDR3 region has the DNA TGTGCCAGCAGCTTAGGATTAGCGGGAGCGGGCGAGCAGTACTTC.

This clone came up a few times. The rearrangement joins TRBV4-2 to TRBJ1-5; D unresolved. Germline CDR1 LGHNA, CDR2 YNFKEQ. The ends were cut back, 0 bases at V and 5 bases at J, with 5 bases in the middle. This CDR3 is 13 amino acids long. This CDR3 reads CASSQDGDQPQHF. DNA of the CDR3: TGTGCCAGCAGCCAAGATGGAGATCAGCCCCAGCATTTT.

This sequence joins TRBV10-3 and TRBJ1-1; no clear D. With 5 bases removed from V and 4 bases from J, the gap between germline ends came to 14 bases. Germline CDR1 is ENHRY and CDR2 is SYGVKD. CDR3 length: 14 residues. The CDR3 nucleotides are TGTGCCATCAGTTCCCAGGCAGGACTCACTGAAGCTTTCTTT. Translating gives CAISSQAGLTEAFF.

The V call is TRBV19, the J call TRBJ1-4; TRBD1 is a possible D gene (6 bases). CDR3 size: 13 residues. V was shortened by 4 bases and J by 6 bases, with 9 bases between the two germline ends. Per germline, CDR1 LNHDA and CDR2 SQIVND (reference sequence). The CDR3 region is CASSNQGYEKLFF. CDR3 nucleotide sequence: TGTGCCAGTAGTAATCAGGGGTATGAAAAACTGTTTTTT.

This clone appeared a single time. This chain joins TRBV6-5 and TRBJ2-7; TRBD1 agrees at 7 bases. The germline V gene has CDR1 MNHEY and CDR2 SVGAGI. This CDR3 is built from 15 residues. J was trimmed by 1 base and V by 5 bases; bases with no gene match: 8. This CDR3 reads CASSQTGDASYEQYF. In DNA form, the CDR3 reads TGTGCCAGCAGTCAAACAGGGGACGCTTCCTACGAGCAGTACTTC.

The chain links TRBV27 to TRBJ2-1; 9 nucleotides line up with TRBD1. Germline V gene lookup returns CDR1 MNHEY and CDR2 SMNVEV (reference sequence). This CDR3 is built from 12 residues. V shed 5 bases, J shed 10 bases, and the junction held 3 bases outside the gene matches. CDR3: CASSVDRGEQFF. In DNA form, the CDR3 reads TGTGCCAGCAGTGTGGACAGGGGAGAGCAGTTCTTC.

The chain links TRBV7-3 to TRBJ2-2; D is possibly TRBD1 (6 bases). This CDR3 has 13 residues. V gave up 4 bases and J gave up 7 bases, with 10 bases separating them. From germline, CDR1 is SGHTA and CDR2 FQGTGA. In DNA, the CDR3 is TGTGCCAGCAGCTATCAGGGGCACGGGGAGCTGTTTTTT. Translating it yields CASSYQGHGELFF.

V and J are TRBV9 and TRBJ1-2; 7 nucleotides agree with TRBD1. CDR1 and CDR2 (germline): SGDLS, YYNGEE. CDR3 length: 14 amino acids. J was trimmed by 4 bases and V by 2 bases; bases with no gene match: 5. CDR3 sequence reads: CASSVTTGTYGYTF. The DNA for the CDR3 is TGTGCCAGCAGCGTCACGACAGGGACCTATGGCTACACCTTC.

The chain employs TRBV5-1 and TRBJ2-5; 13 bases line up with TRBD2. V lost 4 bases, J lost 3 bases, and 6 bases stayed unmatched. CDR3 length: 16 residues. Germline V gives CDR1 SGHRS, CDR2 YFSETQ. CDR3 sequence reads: CASSPAGTSGEETQYF. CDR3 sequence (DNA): TGCGCCAGCAGCCCCGCCGGGACTAGCGGGGAAGAGACCCAGTACTTC.

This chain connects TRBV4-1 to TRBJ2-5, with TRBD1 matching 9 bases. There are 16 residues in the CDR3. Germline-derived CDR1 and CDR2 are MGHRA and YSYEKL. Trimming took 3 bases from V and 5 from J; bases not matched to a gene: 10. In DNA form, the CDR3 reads TGCGCCAGCAGCCACCTGCCACAGGGGGCGGAGGAGACCCAGTACTTC. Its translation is CASSHLPQGAEETQYF.

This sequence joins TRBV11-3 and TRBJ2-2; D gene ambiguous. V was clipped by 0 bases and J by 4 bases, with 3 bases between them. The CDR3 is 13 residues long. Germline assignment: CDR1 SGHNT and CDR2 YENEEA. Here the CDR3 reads CASSLDSTGELFF. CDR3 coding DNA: TGTGCCAGCAGCTTAGACAGCACCGGGGAGCTGTTTTTT.

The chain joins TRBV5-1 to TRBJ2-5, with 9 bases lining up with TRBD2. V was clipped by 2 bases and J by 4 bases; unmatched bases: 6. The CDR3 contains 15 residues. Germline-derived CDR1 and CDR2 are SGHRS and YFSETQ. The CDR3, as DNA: TGCGCCAGCAGCTTAGGACTAGCGAGTTTAGAGACCCAGTACTTC. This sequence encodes CASSLGLASLETQYF.

The CDR3 region has the DNA TGTGCCAGCTCACCAGAAGGGGAAGCCTATGGCTACACCTTC. Protein: CASSPEGEAYGYTF. V and J are TRBV18 and TRBJ1-2; D is perhaps TRBD1 (5 bases). Germline CDR1 reads KGHSH; CDR2 reads LQKENI. The CDR3 is 14 residues long. Trimming shortened V by 2 bases and J by 4 bases, and 11 bases separated the two germline ends. Full variable domain (missing parts from reference TRBV18 and TRBJ1-2): NAGVMQNPRHLVRRRGQEARLRCSPMKGHSHVYWYRQLPEEGLKFMVYLQKENIIDESGMPKERFSAEFPKEGPSILRIQQVVRGDSAAYFCASSPEGEAYGYTFGSGTRLTVV.